This TCR beta chain was identified in a study of radiation and T cells in renal cell carcinoma. CDR1 SEHNR and CDR2 FQNEAQ come from the germline V gene (reference sequence). Trimming pared 7 bases from V and 4 bases from J, leaving 17 bases between. This CDR3 comprises 15 residues. Sample time point: blood 2 weeks post-SBRT. Noted treatment: 15 Gy SBRT to primary tumor, nephrectomy 4 weeks later. Radiation-treated patients gave blood at baseline, week 2 and week 4. Using immunoSEQ multiplex PCR, the repertoire was profiled, and TCRdb retains in-frame clones only, with some absent. Altogether some 130,000 clones are present, about 81% being singletons, with the ten largest covering approximately 2%.

This rearrangement joins TRBV7-9 to TRBJ1-3; perhaps TRBD1 as D (6 bases). The sequenced sample was blood, obtained from a patient whose treatment included radiotherapy and nephrectomy. The sequence came from a woman aged 60-75 years with renal cell carcinoma. This chain's CDR3 is CASTPGGGSGNTIYF. The CDR3 nucleotides are TGTGCCAGCACCCCAGGAGGGGGTTCGGGAAACACCATATATTTT.